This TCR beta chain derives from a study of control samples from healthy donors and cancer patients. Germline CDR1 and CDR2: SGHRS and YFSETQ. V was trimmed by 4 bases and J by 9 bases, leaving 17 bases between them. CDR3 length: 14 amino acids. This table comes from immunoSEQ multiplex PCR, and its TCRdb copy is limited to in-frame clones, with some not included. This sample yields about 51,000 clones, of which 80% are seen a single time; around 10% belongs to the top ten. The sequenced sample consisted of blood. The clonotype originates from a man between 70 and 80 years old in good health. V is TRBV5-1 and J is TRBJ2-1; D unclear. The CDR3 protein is CASSLLDPLGEQFF. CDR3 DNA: TGCGCCAGCAGCCTCCTAGACCCCCTCGGTGAGCAGTTCTTC.